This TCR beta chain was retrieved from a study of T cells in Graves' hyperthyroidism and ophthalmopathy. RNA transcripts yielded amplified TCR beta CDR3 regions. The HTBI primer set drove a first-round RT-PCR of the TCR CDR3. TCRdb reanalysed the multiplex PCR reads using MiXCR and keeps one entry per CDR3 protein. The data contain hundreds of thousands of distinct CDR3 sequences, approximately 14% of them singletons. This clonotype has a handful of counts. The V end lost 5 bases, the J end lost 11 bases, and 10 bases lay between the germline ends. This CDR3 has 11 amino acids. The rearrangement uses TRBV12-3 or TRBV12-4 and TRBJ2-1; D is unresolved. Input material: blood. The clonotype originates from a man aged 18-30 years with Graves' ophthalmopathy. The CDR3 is CASSVAAQQFF. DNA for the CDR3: TGTGCCAGCAGTGTTGCAGCCCAGCAGTTCTTC.